This TCR beta chain was retrieved from a study of identical twins. From the 5' RACE reads, TCRdb called clonotypes with MiXCR, one entry per CDR3 protein. The data contain hundreds of thousands of distinct CDR3 sequences, approximately 25% of them seen just once; the ten biggest clones take up just under 3%. Concerning this clonotype itself: The target antigen is unknown.

Study-level findings and limits: Out-of-frame beta sequences exhibited a weaker degree of excess twin sharing. Cross-sectional statistical analysis was relied on for the conclusions, without the same donors being followed.

This CDR3 is 12 amino acids long. Germline V gives CDR1 SGDLS, CDR2 YYNGEE. Deletions cut 1 base from V and 5 bases from J, with 5 bases between. These same records also appear under a second study, on T cells expressing NK-cell markers. As that report states: Roughly 1.0-7.0% of CD8+ T cells in about six donors belonged to dominant NKG2C+ clonotypes.

The sample consisted of CD4+ T cells sorted from blood. The sequence was obtained from a woman aged 18-29 years in good health. V gene TRBV9 combines with J gene TRBJ2-3, with D hard to call. The CDR3 bases are TGTGCCAGCAGCGTAACTAAAGATACGCAGTATTTT. Its protein product is CASSVTKDTQYF. The full variable domain, completed using reference TRBV9 and TRBJ2-3, is DSGVTQTPKHLITATGQRVTLRCSPRSGDLSVYWYQQSLDQGLQFLIQYYNGEERAKGNILERFSAQQFPDLHSELNLSSLELGDSALYFCASSVTKDTQYFGPGTRLTVL.